The sequence of this TCR beta chain was determined in a study of T cells after yellow fever vaccination (dated by TCRdb to the late 2010s). At the level of the whole study: Libraries from fractions with low cell numbers were prepared with the SMART-Seq v4 Ultra Low Input RNA kit. Two healthy male donors, one aged 18 to 29 and one aged 30 to 40 years, made up the cohort. Bulk TCR alpha and beta repertoires were sequenced longitudinally to track T-cell clones before and after primary and booster YFV17D yellow fever vaccination. Blood was collected at multiple timepoints before and after primary and secondary immunization, and bulk PBMC replicates and cell subsets were isolated.

The germline V gene (reference sequence) sets CDR1 to MNHEY and CDR2 to SMNVEV. The germline V end is reduced by 2 bases and the J end by 2 bases; junction bases left unmatched: 6. Inclusive of the bounding cysteine and phenylalanine, the CDR3 is 15 residues long. Only CDR3 DNA is held: 45 bases, read in frame from base 1. Study-level results and caveats: Computational filtering was needed because FACS-sorted repertoires could contain abundant contaminating clonotypes from the bulk population. Most clones expanded after primary vaccination were re-detected after the booster (96% of CD4 and roughly 85% of CD8), suggesting broad memory maintenance. A small fraction of clonotypes appeared in both the CD4 and CD8 compartments, likely as a result of convergent recombination. Compared with the primary T-cell response, the secondary T-cell response was faster but weaker, reaching its peak on day 5 rather than on day 15. The study included only a couple of donors, which limits how far the findings can be generalized.

TCR cDNA was synthesized by 5'RACE template switching, through which a universal primer site and unique molecular identifiers were introduced. Priming of cDNA synthesis was performed from both the TCR alpha and TCR beta constant segments. Two PCR steps were used to amplify libraries, with sample barcodes and sequencing adapters being added in the second step. Sequencing of libraries was done on Illumina HiSeq 2500 (2x100 bp) or NovaSeq (2x150 bp). Per the source publication's procedure: Demultiplexing of reads and collapsing into UMI consensus sequences were performed with MIGEC, and V(D)J alignment was carried out with MiXCR. Clonotypes responding to the vaccine were identified with edgeR on replicate PBMC samples, with the criteria of FDR below 0.01 and a log2 fold change above 5 up to day 15. Each bulk clonotype was labeled CD4 or CD8 based on which sequenced repertoire, CD4 or CD8, contained the clonotype at higher abundance. TCRdb applied fastp at Q25 and MiXCR to the public reads, then kept only in-frame beta chains. Identical CDR3 proteins give one entry, which carries the most common genes and DNA. TCRdb, not the authors, supplied the V and J calls. Within this sample are about 350,000 distinct CDR3 sequences, with approximately 8% of them counted one time only. 17% of the sample lies in the top ten.

This clonotype was counted a few times. It has no known antigen specificity. No quality values exist for individual bases; no much larger clone is one base distant. The treatment or condition label of this sample denotes: live attenuated yellow fever vaccine strain. At each blood-draw timepoint, two biological replicates of bulk PBMCs were collected. A standard Ficoll-Paque protocol was used to isolate PBMCs from peripheral blood. TriZol was used to extract RNA from bulk PBMCs, CD4 and CD8 fractions, and dextramer-positive and dextramer-negative fractions. Material: PBMCs, obtained roughly 47 days after the first yellow fever vaccination. Rearrangement joined TRBV27 to TRBJ2-7, and 7 bases in between align with TRBD2. The sequence was obtained from a man aged 18 to 35 who received the YFV17D yellow fever vaccine. At the DNA level, the sequence is TGTGCCAGCAGTTTAAGGGAGGGAAGTACCTACGAGCAGTACTTC. It translates as CASSLREGSTYEQYF.